This TCR beta chain was profiled in a study of graft-versus-host responses after intestinal transplantation. Study information: Transplants given to recipients were multivisceral, liver-intestinal, or isolated intestinal. Induction using anti-thymocyte globulin, followed by tacrolimus and steroids for roughly 3 years, was given to all recipients. The study's findings and limits: Recipient marrow contained GvH clones, some of which appeared first in ileum or blood. Allografts from individuals with graft-donor T cell macrochimerism displayed high graft-versus-host to host-versus-graft clonal ratios.

Germline V gene sequence: CDR1 MNHEY, CDR2 SVGAGI. The V segment lost 5 bases and the J segment 5 bases; nucleotides outside the gene matches: 2. This CDR3 is built from 13 residues. The data were produced by immunoSEQ multiplex PCR, yet TCRdb's version contains in-frame clones alone and is incomplete. This table has some 120,000 clones, over 85% appearing once. Notes on this clone: No antigen is known for it.

Sequencing was performed on unstimulated CD4+ T cells sorted from spleen or lymph node cells, taken before transplant. The sequence derives from a human donor who was the organ donor for an intestinal transplant. The rearrangement uses TRBV6-5 and TRBJ1-5; 8 bases match TRBD1. CDR3 in amino acids: CASSGTGYQPQHF. CDR3 sequence (DNA): TGTGCCAGCAGTGGGACAGGATATCAGCCCCAGCATTTT.